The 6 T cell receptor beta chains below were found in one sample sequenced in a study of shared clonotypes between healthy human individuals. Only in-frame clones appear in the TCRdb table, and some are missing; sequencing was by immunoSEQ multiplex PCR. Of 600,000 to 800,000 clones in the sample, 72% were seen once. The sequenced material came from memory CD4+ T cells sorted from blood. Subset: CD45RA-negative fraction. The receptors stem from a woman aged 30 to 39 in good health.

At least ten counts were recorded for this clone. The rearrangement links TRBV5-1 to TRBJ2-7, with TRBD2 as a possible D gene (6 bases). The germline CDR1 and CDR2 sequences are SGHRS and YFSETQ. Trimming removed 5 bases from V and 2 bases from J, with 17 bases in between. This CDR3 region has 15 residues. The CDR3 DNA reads TGCGCCAGCAGTTTCCTTAGCGGCTATACCTACGAGCAGTACTTC. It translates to CASSFLSGYTYEQYF.

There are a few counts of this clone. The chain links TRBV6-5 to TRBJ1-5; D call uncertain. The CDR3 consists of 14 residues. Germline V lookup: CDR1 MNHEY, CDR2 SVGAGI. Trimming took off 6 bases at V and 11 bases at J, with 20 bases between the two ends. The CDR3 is CASRSLDRGSSQHF. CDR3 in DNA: TGTGCCAGCAGGAGTCTAGACCGAGGGTCGTCCCAGCATTTT.

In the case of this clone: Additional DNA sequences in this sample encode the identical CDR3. CDR3 loop: CASSLQGVHEQYF. CDR3 nucleotide sequence: TGCGCCAGCAGCTTACAGGGCGTACACGAGCAGTACTTC. The gene calls are TRBV5-1 and TRBJ2-7; tentative D call: TRBD1 (6 bases). Germline V gives CDR1 SGHRS, CDR2 YFSETQ. Trimming stripped 2 bases from V and 5 bases from J, with 11 bases between. The CDR3 is 13 residues long.

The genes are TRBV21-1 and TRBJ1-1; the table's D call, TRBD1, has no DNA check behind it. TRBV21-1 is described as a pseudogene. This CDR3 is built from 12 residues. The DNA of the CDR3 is TGTGCCAGCAGCTCGCACAGGTCTGAAGCTTTCTTT. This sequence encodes CASSSHRSEAFF.

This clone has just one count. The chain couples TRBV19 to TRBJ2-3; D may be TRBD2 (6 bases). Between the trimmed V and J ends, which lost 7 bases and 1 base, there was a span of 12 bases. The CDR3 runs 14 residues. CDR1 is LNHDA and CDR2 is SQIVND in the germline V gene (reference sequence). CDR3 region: CASKKASGTDTQYF. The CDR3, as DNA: TGTGCCAGTAAGAAGGCTAGCGGCACAGATACGCAGTATTTT. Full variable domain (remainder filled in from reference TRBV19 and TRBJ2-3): DGGITQSPKYLFRKEGQNVTLSCEQNLNHDAMYWYRQDPGQGLRLIYYSQIVNDFQKGDIAEGYSVSREKKESFPLTVTSAQKNPTAFYLCASKKASGTDTQYFGPGTRLTVL.

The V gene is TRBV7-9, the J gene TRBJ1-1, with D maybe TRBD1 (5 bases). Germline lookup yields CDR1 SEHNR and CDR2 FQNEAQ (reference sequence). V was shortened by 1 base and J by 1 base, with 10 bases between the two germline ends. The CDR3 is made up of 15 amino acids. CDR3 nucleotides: TGTGCCAGCAGCTTAGGGGGCGTATCGAACACTGAAGCTTTCTTT. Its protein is CASSLGGVSNTEAFF. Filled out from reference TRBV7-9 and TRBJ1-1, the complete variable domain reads DTGVSQNPRHKITKRGQNVTFRCDPISEHNRLYWYRQTLGQGPEFLTYFQNEAQLEKSRLLSDRFSAERPKGSFSTLEIQRTEQGDSAMYLCASSLGGVSNTEAFFGQGTRLTVV.